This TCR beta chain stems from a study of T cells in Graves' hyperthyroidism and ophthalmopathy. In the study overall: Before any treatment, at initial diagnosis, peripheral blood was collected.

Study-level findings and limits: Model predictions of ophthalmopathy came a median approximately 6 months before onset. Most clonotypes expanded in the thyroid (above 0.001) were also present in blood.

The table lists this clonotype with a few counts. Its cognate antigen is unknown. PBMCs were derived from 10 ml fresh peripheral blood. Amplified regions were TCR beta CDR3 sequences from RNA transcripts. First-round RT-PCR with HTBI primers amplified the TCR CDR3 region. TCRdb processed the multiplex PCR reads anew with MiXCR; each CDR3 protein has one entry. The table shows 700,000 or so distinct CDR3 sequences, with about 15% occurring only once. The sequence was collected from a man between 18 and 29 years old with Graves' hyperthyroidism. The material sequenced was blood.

The CDR3 DNA reads as TGTGCCAGCACCTCTTCTCCCCCGAGGACCCAGTACTTC. It codes for CASTSSPPRTQYF. V and J are TRBV7-2 and TRBJ2-5; D remains unclear. This CDR3 is 13 amino acids long. From germline, CDR1 is SGHTA and CDR2 FQGNSA. Trimming left V 7 bases short and J 7 bases short, with 16 bases between.